The text below deals with one TCR beta chain. The antigen it binds to is not known. The entry originates in a study of cytomegalovirus exposure and HLA in healthy donors (dated by TCRdb to 2016 to 2017). At the level of the whole study: According to an earlier analysis of a few hundred of the donors, 150 million to 200 million T cells yielded approximately 120 million unique TCR beta sequences and 276 Gb of sequence data. An early release covering some 640 HLA-typed donors comprised 250 to 350 gigabases of sequencing data and around 86 million unique TCR sequences. Of the roughly 400 genotyped donors, 65% to 90% fell in the genetic ancestry cluster associated with self-reported Caucasian donors. The study aimed to test whether cataloging public T cell receptors could reveal signatures of past pathogen exposure. The study used immunosequencing to profile the T cell repertoires of about 670 subjects and linked those repertoires to cytomegalovirus serostatus. A separate validation cohort of about 110 different subjects was used in addition to the roughly 670-subject first cohort. To predict cytomegalovirus infection status, the study combined high-throughput TCR immunosequencing, statistical association of individual TCRs with disease status, and machine learning. To study patterns of TCR occurrence, a later analysis re-analyzed previously published TCR beta repertoires from around 660 donors and added high-resolution HLA genotyping. Rather than drawing on any new phenotypic data, the later analysis identified candidate immune exposures from TCR beta sequences and the way those sequences occurred across donors. To decide whether each TCR beta V gene segment behaved as functional or pseudogenic, an earlier analysis of some 540 of the donors relied on high-throughput TCR beta sequencing. Donor age, sex, ethnicity and CMV serostatus were collected together with the repertoire data. Genome-wide SNP genotypes for about 65% of the roughly 700 donors were used in a later genetic analysis, which treated that subset as a discovery cohort. All discovery cohort repertoires had been generated on a single sequencing platform. HLA typing included class I and class II loci at four-digit resolution. Typing coverage varied by locus: roughly 620-640 donors for A, B, C, DRB1 and DQB1; approximately 520 for DQA1; around 570 for DPA1; fewer than 480 for DPB1. Four or five DR-DQ haplotypes were handled as single units for association and clustering because linkage in the cohort was strong. Among roughly 400 genotyped donors of the cohort, an average of approximately 200,000 unique TCR beta nucleotide sequences was sequenced per donor, of which roughly 17% were non-productive.

In total, approximately 700 healthy bone marrow donors made up the cohort. At the time of sampling, all cohort members were nominally healthy, though unrecorded immune exposures were likely present. The donor tested CMV seronegative and was one of the 352 seronegative cohort members. Every donor gave a peripheral blood sample, and the peripheral blood mononuclear cells from that sample were used for TCR beta sequencing. Genomic DNA was extracted from the blood cell samples with the Qiagen DNeasy Blood Extraction Kit. Preparation of the library involved the immunoSEQ multiplex PCR assay. The multiplex PCR relied on a mix of 60 forward primers for TCR Vbeta segments and 13 reverse primers for TCR Jbeta segments. The CDR3 region of rearranged TCR beta genes was amplified from genomic DNA with a multiplex PCR assay. Amplified TCR beta libraries were sequenced as 87-base-pair reads on the Illumina HiSeq System. The original methods were these. In a later analysis, approximately 74 million unique TCR beta chains were counted across the roughly 610 repertoires, and approximately 9.9 million of these chains were shared by at least two donors. To remove PCR and sequencing errors, raw reads were error-corrected and collapsed into unique sequences using a nearest-neighbor algorithm that merged closely related sequences. V, D and J gene segments were assigned by aligning CDR3 sequences to IMGT reference sequences. For a sequence to be retained, a match of at least six nucleotides was required to both a V gene segment and a J gene segment. Rearrangements were classified as productive when the CDR3 lacked stop codons and remained in frame with V and J, and all other rearrangements were classified as non-productive. CDR3 was defined according to IMGT convention as the region running from the second conserved V-encoded cysteine to the conserved J-encoded phenylalanine. In an earlier analysis of roughly 610 of the donors, sequences lacking an unambiguous match to a single V gene segment were excluded. An earlier analysis of 500 to 600 of the donors classified V segments as functional when productive rearrangements were above 56.7% and as segregating when the standard deviation between donors was above 5%. A statistical classification framework was developed to diagnose cytomegalovirus status using the catalog of TCR beta chain sequences. In a later analysis, V and J genes were assigned by comparing TCR nucleotide sequences against IMGT/GENE-DB human TR gene sequences. A later analysis assigned CDR3 sequences and most-parsimonious VDJ recombination scenarios with the TCRdist pipeline. In a later analysis, every TCR beta chain was defined by the combination of its CDR3 amino acid sequence and its V-gene family, and reads without a unique V-gene family were dropped. A later analysis removed 500 to 650 highly shared, low-generation-probability nucleotide sequences to deal with suspected cross-contamination and a sequencing artifact. A later analysis calculated a clonal expansion index for each public chain from normalized within-repertoire ranks of inferred template counts. Generation probabilities in a later analysis came from a VDJ recombination model fitted to out-of-frame rearrangements, and those results were checked against IGoR. In a later analysis, TCR-TCR, TCR-HLA and TCR-CMV co-occurrence was scored with hypergeometric tests, and a repertoire-size bias correction was applied to TCR pairs. A later analysis estimated false discovery rates by permuting HLA or CMV assignments 20 times. A later analysis grouped co-occurring TCRs with DBSCAN, adding TCRdist sequence similarity when clustering within HLA-allele-positive subsets. Repertoires with fewer than 30,000 or more than 120,000 public chains were left out of co-occurrence clustering, as were four to six repertoires with anomalous nucleotide sharing. What TCRdb holds here is the immuneACCESS table cut down to in-frame rearrangements. Part of the clones is not present; checked against another copy, under half of the missing clones reflect an unresolved V gene, and the others are unexplained. V and J calls and clone size come straight from that table; D and trimming were deduced from the DNA. The sample table records about 140,000 clones. Clones ranked in the top ten supply 2% to 3% of the sample.

Study-level results and caveats: Some IMGT-functional V segments, including TRBV6-2 and TRBV6-3, could not be told apart with the 87-base-pair reads, so those segments were excluded. Several of the top co-occurrence clusters appeared to be linked to parvovirus B19, influenza, CMV and Epstein-Barr virus, according to a later analysis. Sequencing depth was assumed to be roughly uniform across donors in the presence/absence analyses, though that assumption may not hold. Assigning TCR associations to individual alleles was difficult when HLA alleles, especially DR and DQ, strongly co-occurred. The authors suggested that the approach could potentially be extended to other disease states and immunological phenotypes. Around 16 rarely observed V segments, including chromosome 9 orphons, were excluded from the earlier analysis of 550 to 700 of the donors because counts were too low. Most CMV-associated TCR beta chains appeared to be HLA-restricted in a later analysis, and the HLA associations seemed to be driven largely by CMV exposure. A cluster of highly shared sequence variants was judged likely to be a technical artifact of the sequencing pipeline. In a later analysis, HLA-associated TCR beta chains were found to be more clonally expanded and to have lower generation probabilities than equally common non-associated chains. A few of the identified cytomegalovirus-associated TCR beta chains were confirmed in vitro to be specific for cytomegalovirus antigens. Only TCR beta chains were sequenced in this cohort, and the absence of alpha or paired-chain data limited detectable features. Across donors, most TCR sequences were observed very rarely, whereas some public TCRs were present in many individuals. The study listed around 160 TCR beta chains as associated with cytomegalovirus. Immune exposure information for the cohort was limited to CMV serostatus. In a later genetic analysis, a missense DCLRE1C variant was associated with V-gene and J-gene trimming of TCR beta chains, and the association was replicated in an independent cohort. Correlated functional status among segregating V segments might reflect linkage disequilibrium, but an unknown experimental factor could not be ruled out. A later analysis associated about 16,000 TCR beta sequences with specific HLA alleles at a false discovery rate of 0.05. Because HLA typing was unavailable for some donors at each locus, only the typed subset was used in association tests. Cytomegalovirus status was reported to be diagnosed by the classifier with high specificity and sensitivity in both the original and validation cohorts. In a later analysis, TCR association rates were found to vary across HLA loci, with the most associated TCRs seen for DRB1 alleles and the fewest for HLA-C alleles. In an earlier analysis of about 600 of the donors, most TCR beta V segments appeared in productive rearrangements about 87% or about 30% of the time, broadly matching IMGT annotations. A further reported finding was that TCR beta sequences accurately predicted the HLA-A and HLA-B alleles for most subjects in the first cohort. Compared with the roughly 700-donor mean, donors in an Asian-associated ancestry cluster had fewer N-insertions in productive TCRs, according to a later genetic analysis.

CDR1 SEHNR and CDR2 FQNEAQ are derived from the germline V gene (reference sequence). V is pared back by 2 bases and J by 0 bases, with 7 bases lying between the germline termini. The CDR3 sequence holds 14 residues, the cysteine and phenylalanine included. The retained sequence is limited to the CDR3, 42 bases, with the frame set at the first base. Sequencing was carried out using PBMCs. Recombination connected TRBV7-9 to TRBJ1-1; the D gene identity is not certain. This clonotype originated in a middle-aged man in good health and CMV-seronegative. The DNA sequence is TGTGCCAGCAGCTTATCCTTGTTGAACACTGAAGCTTTCTTT. Its protein product is CASSLSLLNTEAFF.